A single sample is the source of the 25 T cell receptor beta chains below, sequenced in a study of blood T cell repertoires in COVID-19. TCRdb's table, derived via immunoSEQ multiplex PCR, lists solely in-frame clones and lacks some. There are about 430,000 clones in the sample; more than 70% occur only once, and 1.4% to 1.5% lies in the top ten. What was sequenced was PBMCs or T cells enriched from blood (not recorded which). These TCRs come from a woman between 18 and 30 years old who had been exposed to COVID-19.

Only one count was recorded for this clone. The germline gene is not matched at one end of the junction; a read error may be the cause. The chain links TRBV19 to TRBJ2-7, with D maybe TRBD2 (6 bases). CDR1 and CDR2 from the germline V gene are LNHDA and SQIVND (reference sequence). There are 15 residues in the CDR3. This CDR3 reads CASSVDGGKIYEQYF. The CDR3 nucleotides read TGTGCCAGTAGTGTAGATGGAGGGAAGATCTACGAGCAGTACTTC.

CDR3 sequence (DNA): TGTGCCAGCAGTTTGACTAGTGTTCCCGGGGAGCTGTTTTTT. It translates to CASSLTSVPGELFF. The V call is TRBV6-5, the J call TRBJ2-2, with D possibly TRBD2 on 6 matching bases. The CDR3 is 14 residues long. CDR1 is MNHEY, CDR2 SVGAGI, per germline. The V end was cut by 4 bases, the J end by 6 bases, with 12 bases between.

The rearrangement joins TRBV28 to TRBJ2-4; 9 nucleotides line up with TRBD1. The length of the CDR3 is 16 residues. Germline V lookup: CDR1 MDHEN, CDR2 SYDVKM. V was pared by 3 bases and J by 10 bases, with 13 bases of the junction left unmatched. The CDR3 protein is CASSFSRDRVPLIQYF. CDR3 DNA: TGTGCCAGCAGTTTCTCCCGGGACAGGGTTCCCCTTATTCAGTACTTC. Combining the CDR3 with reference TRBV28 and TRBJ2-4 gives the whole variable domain DVKVTQSSRYLVKRTGEKVFLECVQDMDHENMFWYRQDPGLGLRLIYFSYDVKMKEKGDIPEGYSVSREKKERFSLILESASTNQTSMYLCASSFSRDRVPLIQYFGAGTRLSVL.

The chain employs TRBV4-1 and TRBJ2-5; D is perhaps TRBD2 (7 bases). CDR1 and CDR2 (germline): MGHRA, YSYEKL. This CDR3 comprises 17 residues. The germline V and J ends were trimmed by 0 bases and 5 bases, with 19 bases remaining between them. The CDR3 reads CASSQDIAGEGVETQYF. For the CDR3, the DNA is TGCGCCAGCAGCCAAGATATCGCGGGAGAGGGGGTTGAGACCCAGTACTTC.

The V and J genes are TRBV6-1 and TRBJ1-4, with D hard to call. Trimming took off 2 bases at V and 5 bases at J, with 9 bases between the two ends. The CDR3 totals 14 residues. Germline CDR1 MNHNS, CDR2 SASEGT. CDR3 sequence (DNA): TGTGCCAGCAGTGAATCGTCCTCCAATGAAAAACTGTTTTTT. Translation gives CASSESSSNEKLFF.

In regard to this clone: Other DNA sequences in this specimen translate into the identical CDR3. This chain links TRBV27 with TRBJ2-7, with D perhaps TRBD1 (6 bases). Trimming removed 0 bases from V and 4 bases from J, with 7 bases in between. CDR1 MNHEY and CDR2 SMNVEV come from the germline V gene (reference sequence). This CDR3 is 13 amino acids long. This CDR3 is CASSLSQGYEQYF. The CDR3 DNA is TGTGCCAGCAGTTTATCGCAGGGGTACGAGCAGTACTTC.

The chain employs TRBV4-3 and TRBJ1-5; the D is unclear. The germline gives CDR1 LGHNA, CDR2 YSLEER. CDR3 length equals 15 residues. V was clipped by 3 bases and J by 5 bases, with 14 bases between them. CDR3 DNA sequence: TGCGCCAGCAGCCAGGAAACCGCGGGCGATCAGCCCCAGCATTTT. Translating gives CASSQETAGDQPQHF.

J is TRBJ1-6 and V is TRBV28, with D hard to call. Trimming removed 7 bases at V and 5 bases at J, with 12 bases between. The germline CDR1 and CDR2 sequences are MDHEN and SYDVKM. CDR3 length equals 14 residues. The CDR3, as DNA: TGTGCCAGCACCCTGGACTTCAATAATTCACCCCTCCACTTT. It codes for CASTLDFNNSPLHF.

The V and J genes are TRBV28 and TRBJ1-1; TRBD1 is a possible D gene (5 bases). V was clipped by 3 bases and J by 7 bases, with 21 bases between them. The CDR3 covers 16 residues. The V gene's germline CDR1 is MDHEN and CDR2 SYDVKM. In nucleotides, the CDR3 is TGTGCCAGCAGTTTTCCCCCTAGGGAGGGGATGCTTGAAGCTTTCTTT. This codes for CASSFPPREGMLEAFF.

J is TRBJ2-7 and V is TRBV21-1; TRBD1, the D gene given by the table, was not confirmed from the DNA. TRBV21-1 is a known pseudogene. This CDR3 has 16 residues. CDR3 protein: CASSKEVGTGGTEQYF. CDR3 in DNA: TGTGCCAGCAGCAAAGAGGTCGGGACAGGGGGCACCGAGCAGTACTTC.

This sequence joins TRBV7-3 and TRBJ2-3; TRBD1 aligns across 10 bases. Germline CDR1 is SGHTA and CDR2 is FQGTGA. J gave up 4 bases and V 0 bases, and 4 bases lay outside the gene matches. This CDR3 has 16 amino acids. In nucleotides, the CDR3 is TGTGCCAGCAGCTTAACTGGGGACAGGGGTGCAGATACGCAGTATTTT. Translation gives CASSLTGDRGADTQYF.

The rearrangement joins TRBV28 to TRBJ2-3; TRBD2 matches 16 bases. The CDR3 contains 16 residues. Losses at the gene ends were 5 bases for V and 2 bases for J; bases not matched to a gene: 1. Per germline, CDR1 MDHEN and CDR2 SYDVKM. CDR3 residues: CASSGTSGGATDTQYF. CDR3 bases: TGTGCCAGCAGTGGGACTAGCGGGGGGGCCACAGATACGCAGTATTTT.

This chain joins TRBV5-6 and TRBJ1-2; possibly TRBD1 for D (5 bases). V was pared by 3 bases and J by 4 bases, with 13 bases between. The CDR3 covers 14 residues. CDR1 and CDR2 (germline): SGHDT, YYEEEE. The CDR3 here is CASSSPGGFYGYTF. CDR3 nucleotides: TGTGCCAGCAGCTCTCCTGGGGGGTTCTATGGCTACACCTTC.

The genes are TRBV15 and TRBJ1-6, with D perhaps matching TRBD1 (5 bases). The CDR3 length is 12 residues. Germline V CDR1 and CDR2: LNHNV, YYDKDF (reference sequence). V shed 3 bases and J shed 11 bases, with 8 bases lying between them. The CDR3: CATSRGGTPLHF. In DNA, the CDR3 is TGTGCCACCAGCAGGGGGGGGACACCCCTCCACTTT.

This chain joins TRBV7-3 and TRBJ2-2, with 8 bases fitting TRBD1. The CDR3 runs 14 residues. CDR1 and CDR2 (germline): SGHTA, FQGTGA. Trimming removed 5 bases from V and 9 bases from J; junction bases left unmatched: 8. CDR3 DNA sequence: TGTGCCAGCAGCAAGGACAGGGATACGAGGGAGCTGTTTTTT. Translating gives CASSKDRDTRELFF. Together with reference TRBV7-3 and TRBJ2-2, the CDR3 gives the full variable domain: GAGVSQTPSNKVTEKGKYVELRCDPISGHTALYWYRQSLGQGPEFLIYFQGTGAADDSGLPNDRFFAVRPEGSVSTLKIQRTERGDSAVYLCASSKDRDTRELFFGEGSRLTVL.

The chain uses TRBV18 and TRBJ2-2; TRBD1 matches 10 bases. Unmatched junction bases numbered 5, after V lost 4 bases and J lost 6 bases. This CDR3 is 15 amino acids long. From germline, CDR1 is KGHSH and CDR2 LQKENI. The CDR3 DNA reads TGTGCCAGCTCACTGACAGGGGGCGCGCCCGGGGAGCTGTTTTTT. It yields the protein CASSLTGGAPGELFF.

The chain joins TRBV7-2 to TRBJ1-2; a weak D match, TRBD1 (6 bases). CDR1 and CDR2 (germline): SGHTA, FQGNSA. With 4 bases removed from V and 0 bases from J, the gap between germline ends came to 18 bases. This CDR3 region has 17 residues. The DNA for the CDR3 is TGTGCCAGCAGCTCCGGAGGTTGGGACATACCTAACTATGGCTACACCTTC. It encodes CASSSGGWDIPNYGYTF.

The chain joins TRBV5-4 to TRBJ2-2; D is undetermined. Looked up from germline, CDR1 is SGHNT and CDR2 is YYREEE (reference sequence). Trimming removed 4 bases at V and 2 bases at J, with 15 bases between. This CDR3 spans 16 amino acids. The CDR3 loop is CASSPPPGQNTGELFF. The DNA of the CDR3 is TGTGCCAGCAGCCCCCCCCCAGGCCAAAACACCGGGGAGCTGTTTTTT. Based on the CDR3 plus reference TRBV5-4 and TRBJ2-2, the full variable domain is ETGVTQSPTHLIKTRGQQVTLRCSSQSGHNTVSWYQQALGQGPQFIFQYYREEENGRGNFPPRFSGLQFPNYSSELNVNALELDDSALYLCASSPPPGQNTGELFFGEGSRLTVL.

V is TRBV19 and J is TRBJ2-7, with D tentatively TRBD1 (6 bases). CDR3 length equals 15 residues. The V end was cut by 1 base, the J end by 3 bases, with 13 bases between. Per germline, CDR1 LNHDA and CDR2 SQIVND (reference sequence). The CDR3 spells CASSIAQGPYYEQYF. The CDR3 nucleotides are TGTGCCAGTAGTATAGCCCAGGGGCCTTACTACGAGCAGTACTTC.

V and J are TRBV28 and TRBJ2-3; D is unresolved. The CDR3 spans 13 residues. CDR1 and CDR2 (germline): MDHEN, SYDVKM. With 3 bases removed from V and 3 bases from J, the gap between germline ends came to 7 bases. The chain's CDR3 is CASSLLETDTQYF. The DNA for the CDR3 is TGTGCCAGCAGTTTGTTAGAGACAGATACGCAGTATTTT.

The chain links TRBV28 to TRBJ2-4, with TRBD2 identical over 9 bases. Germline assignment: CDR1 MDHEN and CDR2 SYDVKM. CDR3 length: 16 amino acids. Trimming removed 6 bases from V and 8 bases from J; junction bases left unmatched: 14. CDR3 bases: TGTGCCAGCAGCCTATCAGGGGCTAGCGGGGCGGACATTCAGTACTTC. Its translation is CASSLSGASGADIQYF.

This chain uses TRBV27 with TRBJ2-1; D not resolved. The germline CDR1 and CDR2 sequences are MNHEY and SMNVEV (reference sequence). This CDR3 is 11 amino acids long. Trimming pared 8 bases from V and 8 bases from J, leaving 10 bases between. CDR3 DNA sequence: TGTGCCAGCGGGCCGGTAGATGAGCAGTTCTTC. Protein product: CASGPVDEQFF.

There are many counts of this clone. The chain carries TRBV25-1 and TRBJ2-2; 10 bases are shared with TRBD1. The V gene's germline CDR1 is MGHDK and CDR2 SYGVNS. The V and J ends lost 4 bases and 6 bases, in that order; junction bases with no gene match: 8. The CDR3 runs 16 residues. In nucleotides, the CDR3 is TGTGCCAGCAGTGGGCTGGACAGGGGGTTCTCCGGGGAGCTGTTTTTT. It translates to CASSGLDRGFSGELFF.

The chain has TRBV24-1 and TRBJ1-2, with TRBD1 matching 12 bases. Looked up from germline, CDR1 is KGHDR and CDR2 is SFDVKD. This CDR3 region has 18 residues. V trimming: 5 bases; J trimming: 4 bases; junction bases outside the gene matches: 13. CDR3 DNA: TGTGCCACCAGTGGTCTGGCCGGGACAGGGGGCTCACCCTATGGCTACACCTTC. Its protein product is CATSGLAGTGGSPYGYTF.

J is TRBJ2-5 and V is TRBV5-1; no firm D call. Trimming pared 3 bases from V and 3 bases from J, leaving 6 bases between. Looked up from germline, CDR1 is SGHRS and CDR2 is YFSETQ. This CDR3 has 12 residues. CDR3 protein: CASSYPEETQYF. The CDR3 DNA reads TGCGCCAGCAGCTATCCGGAAGAGACCCAGTACTTC.